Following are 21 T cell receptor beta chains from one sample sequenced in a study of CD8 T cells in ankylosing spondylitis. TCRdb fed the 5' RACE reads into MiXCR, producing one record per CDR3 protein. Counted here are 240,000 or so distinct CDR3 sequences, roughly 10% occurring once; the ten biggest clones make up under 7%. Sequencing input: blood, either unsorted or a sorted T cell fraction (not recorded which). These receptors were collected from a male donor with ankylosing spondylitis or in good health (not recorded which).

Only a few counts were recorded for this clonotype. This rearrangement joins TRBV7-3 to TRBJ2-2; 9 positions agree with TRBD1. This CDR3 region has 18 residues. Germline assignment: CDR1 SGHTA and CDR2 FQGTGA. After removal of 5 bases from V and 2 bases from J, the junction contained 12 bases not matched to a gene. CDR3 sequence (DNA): TGTGCCAGCAGCCCACACGACCTGGGACAGGGTAACACCGGGGAGCTGTTTTTT. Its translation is CASSPHDLGQGNTGELFF.

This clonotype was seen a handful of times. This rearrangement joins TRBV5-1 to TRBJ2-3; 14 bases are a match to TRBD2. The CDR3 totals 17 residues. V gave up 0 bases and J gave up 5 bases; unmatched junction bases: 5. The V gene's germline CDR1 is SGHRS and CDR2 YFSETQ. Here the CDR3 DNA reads TGCGCCAGCAGCTTGGAGACTAGCGGGGGGGCTAAAGATACGCAGTATTTT. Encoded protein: CASSLETSGGAKDTQYF.

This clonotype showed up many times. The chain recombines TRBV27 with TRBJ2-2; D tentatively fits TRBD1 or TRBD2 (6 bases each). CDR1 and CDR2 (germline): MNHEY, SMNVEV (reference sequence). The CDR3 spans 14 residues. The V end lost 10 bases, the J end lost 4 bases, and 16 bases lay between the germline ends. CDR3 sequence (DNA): TGTGCCACCCCCGGGGGCCGCCGCACCGGGGAGCTGTTTTTT. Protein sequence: CATPGGRRTGELFF.

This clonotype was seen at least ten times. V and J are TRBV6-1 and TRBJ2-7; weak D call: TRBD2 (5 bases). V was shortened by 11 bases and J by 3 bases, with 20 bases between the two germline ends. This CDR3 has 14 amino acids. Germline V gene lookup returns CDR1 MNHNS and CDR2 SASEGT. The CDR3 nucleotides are TGTGCCTCCCGGACGGGGTCAACGGGCTACGAGCAGTACTTC. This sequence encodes CASRTGSTGYEQYF.

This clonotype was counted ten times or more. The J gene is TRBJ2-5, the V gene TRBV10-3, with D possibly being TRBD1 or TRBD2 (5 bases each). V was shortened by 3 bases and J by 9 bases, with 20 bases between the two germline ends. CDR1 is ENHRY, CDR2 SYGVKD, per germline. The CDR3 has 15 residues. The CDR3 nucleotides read TGTGCCATCAGTGAAAAAAGGGACCTACAATACGCCCAGTACTTC. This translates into CAISEKRDLQYAQYF.

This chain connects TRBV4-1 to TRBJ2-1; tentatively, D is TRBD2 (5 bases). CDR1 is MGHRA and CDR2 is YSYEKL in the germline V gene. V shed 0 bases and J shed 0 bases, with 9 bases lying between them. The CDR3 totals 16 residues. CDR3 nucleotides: TGCGCCAGCAGCCAAGAAGCGGCTAGCTCCTACAATGAGCAGTTCTTC. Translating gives CASSQEAASSYNEQFF.

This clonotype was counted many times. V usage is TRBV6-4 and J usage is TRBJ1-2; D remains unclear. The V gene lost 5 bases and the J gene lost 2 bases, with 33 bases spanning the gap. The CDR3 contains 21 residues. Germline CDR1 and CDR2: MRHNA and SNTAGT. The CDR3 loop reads CASSPISIPGSPLLANYGYTF. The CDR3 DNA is TGTGCCAGCAGTCCAATAAGTATTCCCGGGAGCCCGCTTTTGGCGAACTATGGCTACACCTTC.

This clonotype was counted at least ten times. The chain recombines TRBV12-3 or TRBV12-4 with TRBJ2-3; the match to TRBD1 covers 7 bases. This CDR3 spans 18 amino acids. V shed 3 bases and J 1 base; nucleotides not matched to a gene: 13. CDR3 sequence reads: CASSFNRGIEIGTDTQYF. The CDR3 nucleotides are TGTGCCAGCAGTTTCAACAGGGGAATCGAGATCGGCACAGATACGCAGTATTTT.

CDR3 region: CASSTHSGRKGAYEQYF. CDR3 DNA sequence: TGTGCCAGCAGCACACATAGCGGGAGGAAGGGGGCCTACGAGCAGTACTTC. V gene TRBV9 combines with J gene TRBJ2-7; 10 nucleotides match TRBD2. Trimming took 4 bases from V and 2 from J; bases not matched to a gene: 12. Germline CDR1 and CDR2: SGDLS and YYNGEE. The CDR3 consists of 17 residues.

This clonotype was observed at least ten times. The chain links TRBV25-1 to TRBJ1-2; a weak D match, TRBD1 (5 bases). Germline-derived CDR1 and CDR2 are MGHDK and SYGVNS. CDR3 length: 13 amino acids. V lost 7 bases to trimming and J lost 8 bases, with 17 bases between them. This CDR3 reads CASTGRGIGGYTF. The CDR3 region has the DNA TGTGCCAGCACCGGGCGGGGGATTGGAGGCTACACCTTC.

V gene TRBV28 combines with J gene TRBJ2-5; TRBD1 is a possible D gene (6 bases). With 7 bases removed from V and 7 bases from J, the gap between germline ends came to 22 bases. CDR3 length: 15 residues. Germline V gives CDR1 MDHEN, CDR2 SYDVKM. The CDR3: CASNQTTGVRGTQYF. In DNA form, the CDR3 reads TGTGCCAGCAATCAGACGACAGGAGTTAGAGGGACCCAGTACTTC.

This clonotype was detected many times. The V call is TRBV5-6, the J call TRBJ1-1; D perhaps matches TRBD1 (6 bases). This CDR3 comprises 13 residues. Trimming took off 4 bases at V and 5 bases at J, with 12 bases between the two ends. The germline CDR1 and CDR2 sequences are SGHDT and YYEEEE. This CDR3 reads CASSPMRGTEAFF. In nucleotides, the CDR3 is TGTGCCAGCAGCCCTATGAGGGGGACTGAAGCTTTCTTT.

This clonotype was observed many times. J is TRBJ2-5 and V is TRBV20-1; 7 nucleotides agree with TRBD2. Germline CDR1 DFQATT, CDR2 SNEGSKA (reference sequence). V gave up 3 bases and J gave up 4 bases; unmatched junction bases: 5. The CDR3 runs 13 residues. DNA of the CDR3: TGCAGTGCTAGCCCCGGCGGGGGAGAGACCCAGTACTTC. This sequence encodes CSASPGGGETQYF.

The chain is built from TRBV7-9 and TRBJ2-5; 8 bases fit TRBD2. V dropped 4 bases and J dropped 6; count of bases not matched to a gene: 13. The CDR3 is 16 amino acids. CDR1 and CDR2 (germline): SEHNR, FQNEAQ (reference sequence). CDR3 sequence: CASSSEAGVSWKTQYF. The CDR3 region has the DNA TGTGCCAGCAGCTCTGAAGCGGGAGTTTCTTGGAAGACCCAGTACTTC.

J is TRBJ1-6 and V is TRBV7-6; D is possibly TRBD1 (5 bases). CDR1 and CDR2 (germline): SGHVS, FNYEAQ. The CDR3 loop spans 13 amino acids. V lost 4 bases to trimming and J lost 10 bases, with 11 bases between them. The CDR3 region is CASSSGGDSPLHF. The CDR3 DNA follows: TGTGCCAGCAGCTCCGGGGGGGACTCACCCCTCCACTTT.

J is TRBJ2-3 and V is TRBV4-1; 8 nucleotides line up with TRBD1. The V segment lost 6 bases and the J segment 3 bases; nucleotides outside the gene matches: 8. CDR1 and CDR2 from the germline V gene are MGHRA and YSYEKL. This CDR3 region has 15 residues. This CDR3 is CASSPWTGKTDTQYF. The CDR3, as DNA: TGCGCCAGCAGTCCTTGGACAGGGAAAACAGATACGCAGTATTTT.

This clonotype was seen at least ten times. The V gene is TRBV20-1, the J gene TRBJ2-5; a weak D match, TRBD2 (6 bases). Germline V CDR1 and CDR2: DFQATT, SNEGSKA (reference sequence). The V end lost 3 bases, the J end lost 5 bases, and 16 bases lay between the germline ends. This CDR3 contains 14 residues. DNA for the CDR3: TGCAGTGCTAGCCCCCCGGGGGATTTGGAGACCCAGTACTTC. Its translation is CSASPPGDLETQYF.

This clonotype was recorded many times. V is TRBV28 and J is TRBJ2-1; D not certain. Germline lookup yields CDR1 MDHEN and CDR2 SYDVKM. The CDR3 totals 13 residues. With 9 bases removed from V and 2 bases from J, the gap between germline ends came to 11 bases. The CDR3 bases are TGTGCCAGTACCCGGCCCCCCTACAATGAGCAGTTCTTC. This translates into CASTRPPYNEQFF.

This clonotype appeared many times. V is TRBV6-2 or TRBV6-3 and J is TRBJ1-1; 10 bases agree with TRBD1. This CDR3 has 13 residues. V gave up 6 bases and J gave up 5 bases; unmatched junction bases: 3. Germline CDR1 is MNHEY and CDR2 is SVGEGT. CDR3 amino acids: CASRRTGGTEAFF. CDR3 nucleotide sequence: TGTGCCAGCAGACGGACAGGGGGGACTGAAGCTTTCTTT.

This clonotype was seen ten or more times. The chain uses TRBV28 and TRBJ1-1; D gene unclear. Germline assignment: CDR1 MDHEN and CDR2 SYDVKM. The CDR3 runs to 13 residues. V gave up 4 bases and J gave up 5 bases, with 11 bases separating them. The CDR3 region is CASSSGERTEAFF. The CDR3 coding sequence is TGTGCCAGCAGTTCCGGCGAGCGGACTGAAGCTTTCTTT.

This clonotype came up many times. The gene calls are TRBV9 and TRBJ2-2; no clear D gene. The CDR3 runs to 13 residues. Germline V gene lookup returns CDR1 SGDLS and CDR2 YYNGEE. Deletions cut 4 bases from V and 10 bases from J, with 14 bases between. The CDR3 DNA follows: TGTGCCAGCAGCACTGGACCCTTGGAGGAGCTGTTTTTT. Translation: CASSTGPLEELFF.